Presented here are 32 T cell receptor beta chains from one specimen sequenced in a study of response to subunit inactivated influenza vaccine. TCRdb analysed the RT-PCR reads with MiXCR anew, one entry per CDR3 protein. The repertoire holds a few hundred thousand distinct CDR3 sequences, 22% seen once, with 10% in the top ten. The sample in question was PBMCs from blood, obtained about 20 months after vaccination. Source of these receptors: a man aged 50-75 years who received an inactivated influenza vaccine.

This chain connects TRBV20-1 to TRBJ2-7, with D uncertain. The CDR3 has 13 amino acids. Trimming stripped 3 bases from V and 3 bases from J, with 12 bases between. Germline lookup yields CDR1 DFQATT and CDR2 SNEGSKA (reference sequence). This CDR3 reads CSASKPLGYEQYF. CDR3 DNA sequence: TGCAGTGCTAGTAAACCTCTAGGCTACGAGCAGTACTTC.

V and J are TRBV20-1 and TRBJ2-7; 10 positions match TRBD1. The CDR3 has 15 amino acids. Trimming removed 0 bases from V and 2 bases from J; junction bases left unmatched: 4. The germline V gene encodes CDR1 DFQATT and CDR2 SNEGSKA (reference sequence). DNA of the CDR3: TGCAGTGCTAGAGACTGGACAGGGGGAGCCTACGAGCAGTACTTC. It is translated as CSARDWTGGAYEQYF.

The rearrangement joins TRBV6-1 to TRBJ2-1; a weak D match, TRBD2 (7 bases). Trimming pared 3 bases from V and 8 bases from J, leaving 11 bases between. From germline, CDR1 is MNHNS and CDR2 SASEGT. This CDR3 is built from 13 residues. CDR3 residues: CASSEGGAYEQFF. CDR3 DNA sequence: TGTGCCAGCAGTGAGGGGGGGGCGTATGAGCAGTTCTTC.

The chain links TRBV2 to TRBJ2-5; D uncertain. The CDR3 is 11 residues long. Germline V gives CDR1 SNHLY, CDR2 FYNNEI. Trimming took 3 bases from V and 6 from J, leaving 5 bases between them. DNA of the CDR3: TGTGCCAGCAGTGACTATCAGACCCAGTACTTC. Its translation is CASSDYQTQYF.

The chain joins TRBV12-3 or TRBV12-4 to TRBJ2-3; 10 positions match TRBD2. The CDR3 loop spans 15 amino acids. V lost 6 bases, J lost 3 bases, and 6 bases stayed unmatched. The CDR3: CASRELAGLTDTQYF. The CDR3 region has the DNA TGTGCCAGCAGGGAACTAGCGGGGTTGACAGATACGCAGTATTTT.

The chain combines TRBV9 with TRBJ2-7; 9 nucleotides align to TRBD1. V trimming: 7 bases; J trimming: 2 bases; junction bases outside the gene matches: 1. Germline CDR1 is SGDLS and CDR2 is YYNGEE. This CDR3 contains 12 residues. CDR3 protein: CASGTGPYEQYF. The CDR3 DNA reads TGTGCCAGCGGGACAGGGCCCTACGAGCAGTACTTC.

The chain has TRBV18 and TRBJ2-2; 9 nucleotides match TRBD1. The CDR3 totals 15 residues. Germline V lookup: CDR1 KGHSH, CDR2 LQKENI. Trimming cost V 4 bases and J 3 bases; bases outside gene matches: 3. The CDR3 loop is CASSQRTGDTGELFF. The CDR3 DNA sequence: TGTGCCAGCTCACAGCGGACAGGGGACACCGGGGAGCTGTTTTTT.

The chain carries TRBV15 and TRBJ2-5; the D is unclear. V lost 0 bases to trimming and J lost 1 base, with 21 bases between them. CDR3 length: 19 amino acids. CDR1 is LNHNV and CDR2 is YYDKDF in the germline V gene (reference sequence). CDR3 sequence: CATSRDVATPRNRQETQYF. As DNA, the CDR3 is TGTGCCACCAGCAGAGATGTCGCGACTCCGAGGAACCGCCAAGAGACCCAGTACTTC.

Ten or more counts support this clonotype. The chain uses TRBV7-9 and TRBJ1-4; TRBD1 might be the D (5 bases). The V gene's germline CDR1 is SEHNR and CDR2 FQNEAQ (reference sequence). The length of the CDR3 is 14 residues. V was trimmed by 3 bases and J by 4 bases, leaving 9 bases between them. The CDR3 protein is CASSFGTDNEKLFF. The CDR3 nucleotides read TGTGCCAGCAGCTTCGGGACGGATAATGAAAAACTGTTTTTT.

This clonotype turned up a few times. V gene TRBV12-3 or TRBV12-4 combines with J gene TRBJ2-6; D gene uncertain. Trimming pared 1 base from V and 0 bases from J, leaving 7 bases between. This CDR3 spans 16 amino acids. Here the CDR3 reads CASSLGSHSGANVLTF. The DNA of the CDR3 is TGTGCCAGCAGTTTAGGCAGCCACTCTGGGGCCAACGTCCTGACTTTC.

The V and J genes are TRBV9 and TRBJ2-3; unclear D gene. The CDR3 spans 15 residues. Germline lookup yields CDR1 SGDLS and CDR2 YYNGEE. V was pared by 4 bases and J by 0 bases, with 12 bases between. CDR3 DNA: TGTGCCAGCAGCTCGCAACCCGCTAGCACAGATACGCAGTATTTT. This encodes CASSSQPASTDTQYF.

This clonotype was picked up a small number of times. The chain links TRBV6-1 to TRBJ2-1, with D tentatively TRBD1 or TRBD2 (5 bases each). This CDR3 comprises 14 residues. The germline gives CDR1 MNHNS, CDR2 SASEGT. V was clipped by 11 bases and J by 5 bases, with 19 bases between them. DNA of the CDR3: TGTGCCGGGGGTCGGAGGATCTTCCACAATGAGCAGTTCTTC. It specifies CAGGRRIFHNEQFF.

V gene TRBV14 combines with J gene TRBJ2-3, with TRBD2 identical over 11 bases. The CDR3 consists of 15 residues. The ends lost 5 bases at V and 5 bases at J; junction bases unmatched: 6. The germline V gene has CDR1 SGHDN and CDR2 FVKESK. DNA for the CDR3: TGTGCCAGCAGCACACTAGCGGGAGTAGAAGATACGCAGTATTTT. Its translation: CASSTLAGVEDTQYF. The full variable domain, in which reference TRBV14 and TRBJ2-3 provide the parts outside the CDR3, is EAGVTQFPSHSVIEKGQTVTLRCDPISGHDNLYWYRRVMGKEIKFLLHFVKESKQDESGMPNNRFLAERTGGTYSTLKVQPAELEDSGVYFCASSTLAGVEDTQYFGPGTRLTVL.

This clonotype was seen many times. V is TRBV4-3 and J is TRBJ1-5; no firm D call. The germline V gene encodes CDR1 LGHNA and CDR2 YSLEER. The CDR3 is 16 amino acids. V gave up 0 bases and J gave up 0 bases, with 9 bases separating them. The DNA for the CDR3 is TGCGCCAGCAGCCAAGATTTGGGCAATAGCAATCAGCCCCAGCATTTT. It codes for CASSQDLGNSNQPQHF.

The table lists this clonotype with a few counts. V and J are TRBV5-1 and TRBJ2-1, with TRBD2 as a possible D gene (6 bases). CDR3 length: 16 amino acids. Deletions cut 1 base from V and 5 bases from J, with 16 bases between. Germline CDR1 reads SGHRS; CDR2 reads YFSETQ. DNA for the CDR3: TGCGCCAGCAGCTTGTCGGGGGTCAGCAACCACAATGAGCAGTTCTTC. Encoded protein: CASSLSGVSNHNEQFF.

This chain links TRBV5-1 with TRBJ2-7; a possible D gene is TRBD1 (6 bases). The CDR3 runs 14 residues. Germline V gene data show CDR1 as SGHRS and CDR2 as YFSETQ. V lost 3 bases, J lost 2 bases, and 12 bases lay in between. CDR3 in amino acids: CASSSPRDTYEQYF. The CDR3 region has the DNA TGCGCCAGCAGCTCGCCTCGGGACACCTACGAGCAGTACTTC.

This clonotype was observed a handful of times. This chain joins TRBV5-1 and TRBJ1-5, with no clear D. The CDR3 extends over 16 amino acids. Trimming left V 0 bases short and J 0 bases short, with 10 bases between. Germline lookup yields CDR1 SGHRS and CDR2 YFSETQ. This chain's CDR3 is CASSLGGSHSNQPQHF. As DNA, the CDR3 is TGCGCCAGCAGCTTGGGCGGCAGCCATAGCAATCAGCCCCAGCATTTT.

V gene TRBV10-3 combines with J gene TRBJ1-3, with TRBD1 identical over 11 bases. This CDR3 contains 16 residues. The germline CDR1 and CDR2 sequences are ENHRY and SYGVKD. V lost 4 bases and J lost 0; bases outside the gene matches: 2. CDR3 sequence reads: CAISVGTGGSGNTIYF. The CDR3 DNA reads TGTGCCATCAGTGTCGGGACAGGGGGCTCTGGAAACACCATATATTTT.

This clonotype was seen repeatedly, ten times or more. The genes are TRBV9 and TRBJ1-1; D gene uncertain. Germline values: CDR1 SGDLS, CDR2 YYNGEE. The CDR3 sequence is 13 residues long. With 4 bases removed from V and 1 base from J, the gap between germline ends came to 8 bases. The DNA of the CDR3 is TGTGCCAGCAGCCACAACCAGAACACTGAAGCTTTCTTT. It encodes CASSHNQNTEAFF. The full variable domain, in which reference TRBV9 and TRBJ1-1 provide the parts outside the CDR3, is DSGVTQTPKHLITATGQRVTLRCSPRSGDLSVYWYQQSLDQGLQFLIQYYNGEERAKGNILERFSAQQFPDLHSELNLSSLELGDSALYFCASSHNQNTEAFFGQGTRLTVV.

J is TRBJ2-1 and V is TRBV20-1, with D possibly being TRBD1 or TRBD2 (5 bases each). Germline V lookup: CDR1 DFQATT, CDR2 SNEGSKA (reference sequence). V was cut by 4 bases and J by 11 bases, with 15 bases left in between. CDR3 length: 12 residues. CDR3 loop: CSATPNRDQQFF. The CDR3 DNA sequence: TGCAGTGCTACTCCTAACCGGGACCAGCAGTTCTTC.

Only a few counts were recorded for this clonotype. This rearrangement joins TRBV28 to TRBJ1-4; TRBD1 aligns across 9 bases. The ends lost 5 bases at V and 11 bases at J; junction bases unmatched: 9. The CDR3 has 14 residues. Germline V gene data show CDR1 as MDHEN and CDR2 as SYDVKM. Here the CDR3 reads CASSPGTGMVKLFF. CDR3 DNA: TGTGCCAGCAGTCCAGGGACAGGGATGGTGAAACTGTTTTTT.

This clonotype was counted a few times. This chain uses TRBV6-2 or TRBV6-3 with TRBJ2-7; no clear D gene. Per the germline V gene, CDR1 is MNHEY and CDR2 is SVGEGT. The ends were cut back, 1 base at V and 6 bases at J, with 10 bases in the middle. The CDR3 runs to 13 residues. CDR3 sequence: CASSYLESGEQYF. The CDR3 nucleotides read TGTGCCAGCAGTTACTTGGAGTCCGGCGAGCAGTACTTC.

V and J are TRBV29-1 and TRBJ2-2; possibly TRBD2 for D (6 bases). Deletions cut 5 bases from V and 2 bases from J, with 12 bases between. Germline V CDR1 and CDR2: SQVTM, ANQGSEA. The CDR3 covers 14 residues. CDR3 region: CSVKPGLNTGELFF. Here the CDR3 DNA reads TGCAGCGTTAAACCGGGACTCAACACCGGGGAGCTGTTTTTT.

The CDR3 sequence: CSASSGTSGRGDTQYF. The CDR3 DNA is TGCAGTGCTAGTTCTGGGACTAGCGGGAGAGGAGATACGCAGTATTTT. The chain employs TRBV20-1 and TRBJ2-3; 14 bases match TRBD2. Germline-derived CDR1 and CDR2 are DFQATT and SNEGSKA (reference sequence). The CDR3 is 16 residues long. J gave up 5 bases and V 3 bases, and 7 bases lay outside the gene matches.

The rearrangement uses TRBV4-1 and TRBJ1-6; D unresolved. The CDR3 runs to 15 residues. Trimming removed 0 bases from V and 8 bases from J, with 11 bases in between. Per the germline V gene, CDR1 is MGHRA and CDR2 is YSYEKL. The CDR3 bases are TGCGCCAGCAGCCAAGACTTTACTTCCGATTCACCCCTCCACTTT. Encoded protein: CASSQDFTSDSPLHF.

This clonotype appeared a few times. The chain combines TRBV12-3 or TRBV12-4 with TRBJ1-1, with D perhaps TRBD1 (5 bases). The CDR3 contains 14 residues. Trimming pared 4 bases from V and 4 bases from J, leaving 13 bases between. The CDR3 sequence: CASSSREDGTEAFF. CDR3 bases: TGTGCCAGCAGTTCCAGGGAGGACGGCACTGAAGCTTTCTTT.

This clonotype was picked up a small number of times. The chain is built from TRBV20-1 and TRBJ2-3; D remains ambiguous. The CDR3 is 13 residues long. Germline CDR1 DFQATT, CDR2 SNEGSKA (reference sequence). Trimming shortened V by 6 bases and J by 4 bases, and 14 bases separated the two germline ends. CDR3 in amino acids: CSAKGPGADTQYF. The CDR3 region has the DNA TGCAGTGCCAAAGGACCAGGAGCAGATACGCAGTATTTT.

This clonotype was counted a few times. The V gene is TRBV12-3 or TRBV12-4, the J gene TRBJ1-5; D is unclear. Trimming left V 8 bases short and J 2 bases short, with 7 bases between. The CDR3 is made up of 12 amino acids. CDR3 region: CASCFGNQPQHF. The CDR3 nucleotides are TGTGCCAGCTGCTTCGGCAATCAGCCCCAGCATTTT.

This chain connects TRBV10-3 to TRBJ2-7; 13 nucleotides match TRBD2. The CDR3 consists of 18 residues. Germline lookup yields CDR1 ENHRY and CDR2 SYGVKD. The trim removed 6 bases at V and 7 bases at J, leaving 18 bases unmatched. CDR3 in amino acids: CAIRAGQGGLAGDSEQYF. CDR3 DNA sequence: TGTGCCATCAGAGCGGGACAGGGAGGACTAGCGGGAGACTCTGAGCAGTACTTC.

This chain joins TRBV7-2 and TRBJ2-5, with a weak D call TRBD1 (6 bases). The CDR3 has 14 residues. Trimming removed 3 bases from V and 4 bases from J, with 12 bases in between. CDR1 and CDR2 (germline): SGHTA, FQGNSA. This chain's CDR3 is CASSLGIQGETQYF. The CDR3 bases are TGTGCCAGCAGCTTGGGTATACAGGGAGAGACCCAGTACTTC.

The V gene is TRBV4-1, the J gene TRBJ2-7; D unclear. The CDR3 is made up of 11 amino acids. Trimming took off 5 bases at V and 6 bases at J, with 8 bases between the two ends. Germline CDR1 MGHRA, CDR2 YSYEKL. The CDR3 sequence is CASSKGPEQYF. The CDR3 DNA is TGCGCCAGCAGCAAGGGCCCCGAGCAGTACTTC.

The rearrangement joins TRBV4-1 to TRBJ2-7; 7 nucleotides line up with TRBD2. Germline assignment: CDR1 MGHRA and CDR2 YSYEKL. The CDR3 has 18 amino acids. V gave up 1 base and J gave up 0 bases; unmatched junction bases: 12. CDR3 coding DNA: TGCGCCAGCAGCCAAGCCCCCCATGCGGGAGCCAACTCCTACGAGCAGTACTTC. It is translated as CASSQAPHAGANSYEQYF.